This T cell receptor (beta chain) originates from a study of cytomegalovirus exposure and HLA in healthy donors. Study-level points and caveats: Accounts indicate the classifier identified cytomegalovirus status with strong specificity and sensitivity.

It was with 60 Vbeta and 13 Jbeta primers that the PCR ran. Some clones are missing from TCRdb's copy, which holds only in-frame ones; the method was immunoSEQ multiplex PCR. This table has approximately 100,000 clones, around 84% appearing once. CDR1 is LNHDA and CDR2 is SQIVND in the germline V gene (reference sequence). This CDR3 region has 16 residues. The V and J ends lost 6 bases and 5 bases, in that order; junction bases with no gene match: 12. To note about this clone: Its specificity is not known.

This chain uses TRBV19 with TRBJ1-3; 8 bases align to TRBD1. This receptor was obtained from a man aged 40-49 years in good health and CMV-seropositive. The sequenced sample consisted of PBMCs. The CDR3 region is CASSYKLGQGRNTIYF. Written as DNA, the CDR3 is TGTGCCAGTAGCTACAAACTCGGACAGGGCCGAAACACCATATATTTT.